The 25 T cell receptor beta chains reported below all come from one sample, sequenced in a study of T cells in Graves' hyperthyroidism and ophthalmopathy. The source material, RNA transcripts, was used to amplify TCR beta CDR3 regions. Using the HTBI primer set, a first-round RT-PCR was run on the TCR CDR3. TCRdb used MiXCR to reprocess the multiplex PCR reads, holding one entry per CDR3 protein. The sample yields fewer than 400,000 distinct CDR3 sequences, around 15% seen once. The material sequenced was blood. The receptors originated from a man in his fifties with Graves' ophthalmopathy.

This clonotype was found many times. V is TRBV7-9 and J is TRBJ2-1; the D is unclear. Germline V lookup: CDR1 SEHNR, CDR2 FQNEAQ (reference sequence). Trimming removed 5 bases from V and 7 bases from J, with 15 bases in between. The CDR3 runs 14 residues. CDR3 nucleotide sequence: TGTGCCAGCAGCCGCAACACCGAAGGGAATGAGCAGTTCTTC. Protein sequence: CASSRNTEGNEQFF.

This clonotype was seen at least ten times. The rearrangement uses TRBV6-5 and TRBJ1-2; D ambiguous. Germline CDR1 MNHEY, CDR2 SVGAGI. Between the trimmed V and J ends, which lost 3 bases and 4 bases, there was a span of 9 bases. This CDR3 contains 13 residues. CDR3 in DNA: TGTGCCAGCAGTTATGGGCCGATCTATGGCTACACCTTC. Residues: CASSYGPIYGYTF.

This clonotype came up many times. This chain uses TRBV5-5 with TRBJ1-6; tentative D call: TRBD1 (5 bases). Trimming stripped 4 bases from V and 7 bases from J, with 15 bases between. The CDR3 totals 15 residues. Per the germline V gene, CDR1 is SGHKS and CDR2 is YYEKEE (reference sequence). In DNA form, the CDR3 reads TGTGCCAGCAGCGCCGCCGGGACTGAGAATTCACCCCTCCACTTT. As protein: CASSAAGTENSPLHF.

This clonotype was observed many times. The CDR3 DNA is TGCAGTGCTAGTCGTAGGACACAAGGGACAAACTACTACGAGCAGTACTTC. Translating gives CSASRRTQGTNYYEQYF. The genes are TRBV20-1 and TRBJ2-7, with a weak D call TRBD1 (6 bases). This CDR3 region has 17 residues. The V and J ends lost 3 bases and 3 bases respectively, with 24 bases between them. Germline CDR1 DFQATT, CDR2 SNEGSKA (reference sequence).

This clonotype was seen ten or more times. The J gene is TRBJ2-7, the V gene TRBV6-2 or TRBV6-3, with D unresolved. CDR1 is MNHEY, CDR2 SVGEGT, per germline. Trimming took off 6 bases at V and 3 bases at J, with 6 bases between the two ends. This CDR3 spans 11 amino acids. The CDR3 loop is CASRYFYEQYF. The DNA for the CDR3 is TGTGCCAGCAGGTATTTCTACGAGCAGTACTTC.

This clonotype came up many times. V and J are TRBV18 and TRBJ1-3; D perhaps matches TRBD1 (5 bases). Trimming stripped 8 bases from V and 2 bases from J, with 13 bases between. The CDR3 has 14 residues. CDR1 is KGHSH, CDR2 LQKENI, per germline. The CDR3 here is CASAKRGTGNTIYF. The CDR3 DNA reads as TGTGCCAGCGCGAAGCGGGGGACTGGAAACACCATATATTTT.

Concerning this clonotype: Given a much more abundant clone one base away, this may be a read error. The chain uses TRBV28 and TRBJ2-1; D is unclear. V dropped 6 bases and J dropped 5 bases, with 17 bases sitting between them. This CDR3 is 15 amino acids long. Germline CDR1 is MDHEN and CDR2 is SYDVKM. This chain's CDR3 is CASRDRLYSNNEQFF. CDR3 in DNA: TGTGCCAGCAGGGACCGACTGTACAGCAACAATGAGCAGTTCTTC.

This chain uses TRBV9 with TRBJ2-7; D is unresolved. The CDR3 is 14 amino acids. With 2 bases removed from V and 4 bases from J, the gap between germline ends came to 13 bases. Germline V gene lookup returns CDR1 SGDLS and CDR2 YYNGEE. This chain's CDR3 is CASSVGPMEYEQYF. The DNA for the CDR3 is TGTGCCAGCAGCGTTGGGCCCATGGAGTACGAGCAGTACTTC.

This clonotype has a count of ten or more. The rearrangement joins TRBV5-1 to TRBJ1-1; D is uncertain. Germline CDR1 reads SGHRS; CDR2 reads YFSETQ. The V end was cut by 4 bases, the J end by 3 bases, with 10 bases between. This CDR3 contains 13 residues. The CDR3 bases are TGCGCCAGCAGCCTTCGCGGGTACACTGAAGCTTTCTTT. This gives the protein CASSLRGYTEAFF. The full variable domain, its missing parts supplied by reference TRBV5-1 and TRBJ1-1, is KAGVTQTPRYLIKTRGQQVTLSCSPISGHRSVSWYQQTPGQGLQFLFEYFSETQRNKGNFPGRFSGRQFSNSRSEMNVSTLELGDSALYLCASSLRGYTEAFFGQGTRLTVV.

There are many counts of this clonotype. The chain couples TRBV2 to TRBJ1-5; 7 bases match TRBD1. CDR1 SNHLY and CDR2 FYNNEI come from the germline V gene. V lost 2 bases, J lost 0 bases, and 10 bases stayed unmatched. The CDR3 is 18 amino acids. In nucleotides, the CDR3 is TGTGCCAGCAGTGAATTGAAAGGGGGCATGAATAGCAATCAGCCCCAGCATTTT. Translation: CASSELKGGMNSNQPQHF. Full variable domain (rest looked up from reference TRBV2 and TRBJ1-5): EPEVTQTPSHQVTQMGQEVILRCVPISNHLYFYWYRQILGQKVEFLVSFYNNEISEKSEIFDDQFSVERPDGSNFTLKIRSTKLEDSAMYFCASSELKGGMNSNQPQHFGDGTRLSIL.

Many counts were recorded for this clonotype. The rearrangement uses TRBV30 and TRBJ2-1, with TRBD2 identical over 9 bases. V was pared by 1 base and J by 3 bases, with 4 bases of the junction left unmatched. Per germline, CDR1 GTSNPN and CDR2 SVGIG (reference sequence). The CDR3 spans 15 residues. The CDR3: CAWSGSSGIYNEQFF. The CDR3 nucleotides read TGTGCCTGGAGTGGATCTAGCGGGATCTACAATGAGCAGTTCTTC.

This clonotype was detected only a few times. This CDR3 is CASSQLATGELFF. The DNA of the CDR3 is TGTGCCAGCAGCCAACTCGCCACCGGGGAGCTGTTTTTT. The V call is TRBV3-1, the J call TRBJ2-2, with D hard to call. The CDR3 is made up of 13 amino acids. The V and J ends lost 2 bases and 4 bases respectively, with 5 bases between them. Germline-derived CDR1 and CDR2 are LGHDT and YNNKEL (reference sequence).

Ten or more counts support this clonotype. The chain joins TRBV7-9 to TRBJ2-7; D unresolved. Trimming removed 5 bases from V and 4 bases from J, with 12 bases in between. The CDR3 runs to 13 residues. Germline loops: CDR1 SEHNR, CDR2 FQNEAQ (reference sequence). For the CDR3, the DNA is TGTGCCAGCAGCCCCGTCGGCCAGTACGAGCAGTACTTC. Encoded protein: CASSPVGQYEQYF.

This clonotype came up many times. The chain couples TRBV12-3 or TRBV12-4 to TRBJ1-5; D not certain. CDR3 length: 13 residues. V lost 6 bases and J lost 9, with 15 bases in between. The CDR3 nucleotides read TGTGCCAGCAGCTCGGCCCAAACAATGCCCCAGCATTTT. Protein sequence: CASSSAQTMPQHF.

This clonotype occurred many times. The chain joins TRBV25-1 to TRBJ2-5, with a possible D match to TRBD2 (5 bases). Trimming pared 0 bases from V and 2 bases from J, leaving 10 bases between. This CDR3 comprises 15 residues. Looked up from germline, CDR1 is MGHDK and CDR2 is SYGVNS. This chain's CDR3 is CASSEYRGQQETQYF. Here the CDR3 DNA reads TGTGCCAGCAGTGAATATCGAGGGCAACAAGAGACCCAGTACTTC.

The chain couples TRBV12-3 or TRBV12-4 to TRBJ2-3; D not resolved. The CDR3 spans 13 residues. V was cut by 2 bases and J by 3 bases, with 6 bases left in between. The DNA of the CDR3 is TGTGCCAGCAGTTTAACCGCAACAGATACGCAGTATTTT. Its protein is CASSLTATDTQYF.

This clonotype was seen many times. The gene calls are TRBV28 and TRBJ1-1; D not certain. Germline V gene sequence: CDR1 MDHEN, CDR2 SYDVKM. With 5 bases removed from V and 0 bases from J, the gap between germline ends came to 13 bases. The CDR3 is 15 amino acids. In DNA form, the CDR3 reads TGTGCCAGCAGTCGACCCACCAGCGTGAACACTGAAGCTTTCTTT. This sequence encodes CASSRPTSVNTEAFF.

At least ten counts were recorded for this clonotype. This sequence joins TRBV4-2 and TRBJ2-3, with 8 bases that match TRBD2. The CDR3 is 19 amino acids. J lost 0 bases, V lost 0 bases, and 11 bases had no gene match. Germline V gene sequence: CDR1 LGHNA, CDR2 YNFKEQ. This CDR3 is CASSQDRTGGPSSTDTQYF. In nucleotides, the CDR3 is TGTGCCAGCAGCCAAGATCGAACGGGAGGGCCGTCAAGCACAGATACGCAGTATTTT.

This clonotype was recorded many times. The CDR3 loop is CASSLEEGAEQYF. The CDR3 nucleotides are TGTGCCAGCAGTTTGGAGGAGGGGGCCGAGCAGTACTTC. The chain joins TRBV3-1 to TRBJ2-7; D might be TRBD1 (7 bases). V was clipped by 6 bases and J by 6 bases, with 15 bases between them. The CDR3 runs to 13 residues. Per germline, CDR1 LGHDT and CDR2 YNNKEL (reference sequence).

This clonotype was detected many times. The rearrangement links TRBV5-5 to TRBJ2-7, with 10 bases identical to TRBD1. CDR1 SGHKS and CDR2 YYEKEE come from the germline V gene (reference sequence). Losses at the gene ends were 2 bases for V and 4 bases for J; bases not matched to a gene: 12. This CDR3 contains 17 residues. This CDR3 is CASSFEFGRQGAYEQYF. In nucleotides, the CDR3 is TGTGCCAGCAGCTTTGAGTTTGGGAGACAGGGGGCTTACGAGCAGTACTTC. Filled out from reference TRBV5-5 and TRBJ2-7, the complete variable domain reads DAGVTQSPTHLIKTRGQQVTLRCSPISGHKSVSWYQQVLGQGPQFIFQYYEKEERGRGNFPDRFSARQFPNYSSELNVNALLLGDSALYLCASSFEFGRQGAYEQYFGPGTRLTVT.

This clonotype was detected only a few times. The J gene is TRBJ2-6, the V gene TRBV30; D is uncertain. This CDR3 contains 12 residues. CDR1 and CDR2 (germline): GTSNPN, SVGIG (reference sequence). Trimming took off 4 bases at V and 2 bases at J, with 3 bases between the two ends. Written as DNA, the CDR3 is TGTGCCTGGATAGCTGGGGCCAACGTCCTGACTTTC. This sequence encodes CAWIAGANVLTF.

V is TRBV6-4 and J is TRBJ2-6; D remains unclear. Trimming shortened V by 0 bases and J by 2 bases, and 8 bases separated the two germline ends. CDR3 length: 16 amino acids. The germline V gene encodes CDR1 MRHNA and CDR2 SNTAGT. The CDR3 protein is CASSDSSTPGANVLTF. The CDR3 coding sequence is TGTGCCAGCAGTGACTCAAGTACCCCTGGGGCCAACGTCCTGACTTTC.

This clonotype has a handful of counts. The CDR3 region is CASSFGTPGNTIYF. CDR3 sequence (DNA): TGCGCCAGCAGCTTCGGGACACCTGGAAACACCATATATTTT. This rearrangement joins TRBV5-1 to TRBJ1-3; D might be TRBD1 (6 bases). Germline CDR1 is SGHRS and CDR2 is YFSETQ. V was pared by 2 bases and J by 2 bases, with 8 bases between. There are 14 residues in the CDR3.

The V call is TRBV19, the J call TRBJ1-5; 10 bases line up with TRBD1. The CDR3 contains 19 residues. Germline assignment: CDR1 LNHDA and CDR2 SQIVND (reference sequence). V trimming: 3 bases; J trimming: 0 bases; junction bases outside the gene matches: 11. The CDR3 DNA follows: TGTGCCAGTAGTATCCGGGGGACAGGGGCTTTCCTTAGCAATCAGCCCCAGCATTTT. This codes for CASSIRGTGAFLSNQPQHF.

This clonotype was seen many times. This rearrangement joins TRBV4-2 to TRBJ1-2; 8 positions match TRBD1. V was pared by 0 bases and J by 4 bases, with 4 bases of the junction left unmatched. Germline lookup yields CDR1 LGHNA and CDR2 YNFKEQ. The CDR3 extends over 15 amino acids. CDR3: CASSQDGQGAYGYTF. CDR3 bases: TGTGCCAGCAGCCAAGACGGACAGGGTGCCTATGGCTACACCTTC.